These T cell receptor beta chains were read from a single sample in a study of shared clonotypes between healthy human individuals. Profiled with immunoSEQ multiplex PCR; TCRdb holds only in-frame clones, not every one. The data show around 2,000,000 clones, about 94% seen once. The specimen was naive CD8+ T cells sorted from blood. The receptors were gathered from a young man in good health. The conserved cysteine and the conserved F or W are not part of the CDR3 here. The D gene is left open where the match is weak. Not all rows give a size; the values are once, few, many and, for expanded clones, a class.

d_call	v_call	j_call	clone_size	cdr3_aa
.	TRBV15	TRBJ1-1	once	ATSQGGENTEAF
TRBD2	TRBV4-2	TRBJ2-7	.	ASSQEGLAGSYEQY
.	TRBV30	TRBJ2-3	.	AWSPLPRTTDTQY
TRBD1	TRBV28	TRBJ2-5	once	ASSPQTGGEETQY
.	TRBV29-1	TRBJ2-1	.	SVEGGGTYNEQF
TRBD2	TRBV7-9	TRBJ2-3	.	ASSPSGRLDTQY
.	TRBV15	TRBJ2-3	.	ATSRLASTDTQY
.	TRBV6-6	TRBJ1-2	.	ASSFGDGGYGYT
.	TRBV30	TRBJ2-7	.	AWSVGRGYEQY
.	TRBV12-1	TRBJ2-3	.	ASSPGPSRGADTQY